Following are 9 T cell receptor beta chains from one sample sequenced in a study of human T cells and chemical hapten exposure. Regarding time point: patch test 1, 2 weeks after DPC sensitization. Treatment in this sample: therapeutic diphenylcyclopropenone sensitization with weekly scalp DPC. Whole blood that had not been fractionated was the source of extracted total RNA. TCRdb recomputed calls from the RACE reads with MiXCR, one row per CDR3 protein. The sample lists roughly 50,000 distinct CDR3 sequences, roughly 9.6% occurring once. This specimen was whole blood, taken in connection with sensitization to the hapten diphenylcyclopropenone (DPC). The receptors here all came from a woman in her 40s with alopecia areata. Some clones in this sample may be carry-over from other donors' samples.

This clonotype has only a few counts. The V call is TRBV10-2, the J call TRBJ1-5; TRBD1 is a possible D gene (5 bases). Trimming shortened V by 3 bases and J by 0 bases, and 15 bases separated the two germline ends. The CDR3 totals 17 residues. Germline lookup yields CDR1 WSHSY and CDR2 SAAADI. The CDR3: CASSDPREAFSNQPQHF. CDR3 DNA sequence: TGCGCCAGCAGTGACCCCAGGGAGGCTTTTAGCAATCAGCCCCAGCATTTT.

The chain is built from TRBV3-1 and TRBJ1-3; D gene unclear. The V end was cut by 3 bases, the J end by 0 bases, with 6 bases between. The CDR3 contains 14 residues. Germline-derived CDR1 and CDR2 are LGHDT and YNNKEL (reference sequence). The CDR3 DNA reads TGTGCCAGCAGCCAGACGTACTCTGGAAACACCATATATTTT. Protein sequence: CASSQTYSGNTIYF.

The chain's CDR3 is CASFRGTTSTDTQYF. The CDR3 DNA is TGTGCCAGCTTTCGCGGGACAACGAGCACAGATACGCAGTATTTT. The chain combines TRBV6-2 or TRBV6-3 with TRBJ2-3; D is possibly TRBD1 or TRBD2 (6 bases each). Looked up from germline, CDR1 is MNHEY and CDR2 is SVGEGT. CDR3 length: 15 amino acids. Trimming left V 8 bases short and J 0 bases short, with 15 bases between.

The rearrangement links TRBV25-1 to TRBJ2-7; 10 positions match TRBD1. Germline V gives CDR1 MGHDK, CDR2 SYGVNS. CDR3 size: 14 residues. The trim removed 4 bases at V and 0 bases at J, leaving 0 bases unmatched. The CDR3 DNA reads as TGTGCCAGCAGTGGACAGGGGGCCTCCTACGAGCAGTACTTC. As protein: CASSGQGASYEQYF.

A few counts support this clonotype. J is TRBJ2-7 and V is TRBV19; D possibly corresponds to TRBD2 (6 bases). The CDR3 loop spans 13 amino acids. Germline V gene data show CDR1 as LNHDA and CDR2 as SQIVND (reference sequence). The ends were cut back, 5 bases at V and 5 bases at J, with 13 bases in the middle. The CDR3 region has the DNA TGTGCCAGTAGTCCCACGGGGGAGAACGAGCAGTACTTC. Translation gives CASSPTGENEQYF.

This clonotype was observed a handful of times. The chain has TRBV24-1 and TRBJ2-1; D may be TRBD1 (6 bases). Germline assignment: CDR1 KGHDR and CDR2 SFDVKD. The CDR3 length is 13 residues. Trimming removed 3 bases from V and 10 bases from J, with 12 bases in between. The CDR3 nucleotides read TGTGCCACCAGTGATCACAGGGCAAAAGAGCAGTTCTTC. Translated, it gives CATSDHRAKEQFF.

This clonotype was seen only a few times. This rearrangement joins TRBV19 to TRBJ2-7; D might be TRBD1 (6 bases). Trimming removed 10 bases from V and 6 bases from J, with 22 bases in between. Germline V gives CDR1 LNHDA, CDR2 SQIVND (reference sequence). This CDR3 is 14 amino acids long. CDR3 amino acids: CATQAGAGVSEQYF. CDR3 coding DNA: TGTGCCACTCAGGCAGGGGCAGGTGTATCCGAGCAGTACTTC.

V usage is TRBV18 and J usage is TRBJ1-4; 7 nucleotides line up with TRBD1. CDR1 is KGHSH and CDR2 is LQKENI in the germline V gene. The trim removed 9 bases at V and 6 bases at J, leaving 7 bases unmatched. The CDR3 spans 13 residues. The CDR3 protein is CASETGQHEKLFF. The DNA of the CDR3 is TGTGCCAGTGAGACAGGGCAACATGAAAAACTGTTTTTT.

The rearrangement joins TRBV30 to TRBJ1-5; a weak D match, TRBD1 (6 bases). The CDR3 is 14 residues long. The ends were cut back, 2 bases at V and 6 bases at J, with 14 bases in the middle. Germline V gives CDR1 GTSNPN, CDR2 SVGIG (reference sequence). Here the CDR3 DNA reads TGTGCCTGGAGTCCCGGACAGTTGGCTCAGCCCCAGCATTTT. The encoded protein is CAWSPGQLAQPQHF.